The 5 T cell receptor beta chains below all came from one sample that was sequenced in a study of technical replicates of blood from a handful of donors. TCRdb's copy holds only in-frame clones and misses some; the assay was immunoSEQ multiplex PCR. Of about 80,000 clones in the sample, 80% to 95% were seen once. The sample was T cells isolated from PBMCs. These receptors were taken from a human donor in good health.

The gene calls are TRBV30 and TRBJ1-3; a weak D match, TRBD1 (6 bases). The germline V gene has CDR1 GTSNPN and CDR2 SVGIG (reference sequence). The CDR3 is 15 amino acids. V lost 5 bases and J lost 1, with 15 bases in between. The CDR3 sequence: CAWFRDTFSGNTIYF. Written as DNA, the CDR3 is TGTGCCTGGTTCCGGGACACATTTTCTGGAAACACCATATATTTT.

The J gene is TRBJ2-7, the V gene TRBV6-5; 11 nucleotides line up with TRBD2. Germline lookup yields CDR1 MNHEY and CDR2 SVGAGI. This CDR3 has 15 residues. V trimming: 4 bases; J trimming: 2 bases; junction bases outside the gene matches: 4. CDR3 residues: CASSLVAGGPYEQYF. In nucleotides, the CDR3 is TGTGCCAGCAGTTTAGTAGCGGGAGGGCCCTACGAGCAGTACTTC.

The rearrangement uses TRBV19 and TRBJ2-1, with TRBD2 identical over 15 bases. V gave up 8 bases and J gave up 4 bases; unmatched junction bases: 6. Germline V CDR1 and CDR2: LNHDA, SQIVND (reference sequence). The CDR3 is 16 residues long. The CDR3 loop reads CASGPGLAGGYNEQFF. The CDR3 DNA reads as TGTGCCAGTGGGCCAGGACTAGCGGGAGGGTACAATGAGCAGTTCTTC.

V and J are TRBV18 and TRBJ2-6, with D perhaps matching TRBD2 (6 bases). Germline assignment: CDR1 KGHSH and CDR2 LQKENI. This CDR3 has 19 residues. V shed 2 bases and J shed 2 bases, with 19 bases lying between them. CDR3 bases: TGTGCCAGCTCACCAGGGGCCGGGACTGGGTTGGCTGGGGCCAACGTCCTGACTTTC. Its translation: CASSPGAGTGLAGANVLTF.

The V gene is TRBV6-5, the J gene TRBJ2-7; unclear D gene. The V end lost 2 bases, the J end lost 3 bases, and 11 bases lay between the germline ends. The CDR3 length is 14 residues. From germline, CDR1 is MNHEY and CDR2 SVGAGI. The CDR3 loop reads CASSYAGQFYEQYF. CDR3 DNA: TGTGCCAGCAGTTACGCTGGGCAGTTCTACGAGCAGTACTTC.